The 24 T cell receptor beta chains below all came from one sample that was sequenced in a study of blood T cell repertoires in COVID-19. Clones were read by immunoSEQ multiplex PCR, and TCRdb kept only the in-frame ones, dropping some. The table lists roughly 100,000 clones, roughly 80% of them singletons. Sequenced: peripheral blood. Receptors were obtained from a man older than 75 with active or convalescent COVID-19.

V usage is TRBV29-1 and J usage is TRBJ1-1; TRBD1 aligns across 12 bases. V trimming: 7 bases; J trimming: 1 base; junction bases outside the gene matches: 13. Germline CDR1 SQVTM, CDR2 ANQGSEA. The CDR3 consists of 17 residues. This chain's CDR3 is CSGVRDRGLGGNTEAFF. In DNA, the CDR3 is TGCAGCGGGGTTAGGGACAGGGGGCTTGGAGGGAACACTGAAGCTTTCTTT.

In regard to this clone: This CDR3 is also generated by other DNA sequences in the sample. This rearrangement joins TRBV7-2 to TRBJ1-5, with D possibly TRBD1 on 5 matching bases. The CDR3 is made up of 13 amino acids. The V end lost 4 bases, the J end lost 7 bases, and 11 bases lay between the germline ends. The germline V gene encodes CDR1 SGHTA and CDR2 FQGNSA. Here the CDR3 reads CASSSQGRQPQHF. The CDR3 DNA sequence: TGTGCCAGCAGCTCCCAGGGCCGGCAGCCCCAGCATTTT.

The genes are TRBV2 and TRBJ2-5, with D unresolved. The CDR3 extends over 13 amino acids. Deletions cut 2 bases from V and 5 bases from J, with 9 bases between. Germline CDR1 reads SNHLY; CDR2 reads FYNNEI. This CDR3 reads CASSESLLETQYF. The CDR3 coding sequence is TGTGCCAGCAGTGAAAGCCTTTTGGAGACCCAGTACTTC.

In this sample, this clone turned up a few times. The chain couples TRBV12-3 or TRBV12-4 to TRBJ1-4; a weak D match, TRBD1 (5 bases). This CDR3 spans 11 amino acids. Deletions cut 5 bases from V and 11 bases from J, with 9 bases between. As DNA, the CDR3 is TGTGCCAGCAGTGACGGGGGGAAACTGTTTTTT. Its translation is CASSDGGKLFF.

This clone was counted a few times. The CDR3 reads CASSPPSPGLVQHEQYF. The CDR3 nucleotides read TGCGCCAGCAGCCCCCCCAGCCCGGGACTAGTTCAGCACGAGCAGTACTTC. This chain links TRBV5-1 with TRBJ2-7; 8 bases line up with TRBD2. V shed 4 bases, J shed 5 bases, and the junction held 17 bases outside the gene matches. The CDR3 runs to 17 residues. The V gene's germline CDR1 is SGHRS and CDR2 YFSETQ.

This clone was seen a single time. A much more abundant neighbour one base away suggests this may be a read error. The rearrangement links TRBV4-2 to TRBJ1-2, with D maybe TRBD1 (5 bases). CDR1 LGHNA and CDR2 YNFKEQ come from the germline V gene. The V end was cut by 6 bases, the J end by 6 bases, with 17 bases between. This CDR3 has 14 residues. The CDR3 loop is CASRQWAGGDGYTF. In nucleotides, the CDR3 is TGTGCCAGCAGACAATGGGCGGGGGGGGATGGCTACACCTTC.

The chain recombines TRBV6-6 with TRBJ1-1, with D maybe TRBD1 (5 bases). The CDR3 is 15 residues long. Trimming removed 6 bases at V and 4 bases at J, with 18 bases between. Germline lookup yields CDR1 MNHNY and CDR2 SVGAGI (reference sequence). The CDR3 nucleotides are TGTGCCAGCAGCACGCCCCCAGGGCGGCTCACTGAAGCTTTCTTT. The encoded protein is CASSTPPGRLTEAFF.

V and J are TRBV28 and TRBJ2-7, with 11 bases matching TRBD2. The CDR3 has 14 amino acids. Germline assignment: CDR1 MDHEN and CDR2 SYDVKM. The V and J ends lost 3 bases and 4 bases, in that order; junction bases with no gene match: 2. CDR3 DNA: TGTGCCAGCAGTTTTAGCGGGGGGGCTTACGAGCAGTACTTC. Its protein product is CASSFSGGAYEQYF.

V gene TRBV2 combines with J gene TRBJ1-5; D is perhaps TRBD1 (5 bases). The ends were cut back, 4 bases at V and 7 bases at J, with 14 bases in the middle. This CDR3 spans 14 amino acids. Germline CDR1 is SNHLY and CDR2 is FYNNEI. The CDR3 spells CASSGEGLWQPQHF. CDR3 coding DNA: TGTGCCAGCAGTGGGGAGGGGTTGTGGCAGCCCCAGCATTTT.

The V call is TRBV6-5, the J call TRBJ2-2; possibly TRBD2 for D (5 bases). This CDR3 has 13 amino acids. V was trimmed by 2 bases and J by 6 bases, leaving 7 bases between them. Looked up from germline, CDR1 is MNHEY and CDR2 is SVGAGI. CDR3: CASSYLEAGELFF. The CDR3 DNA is TGTGCCAGCAGTTACCTGGAGGCCGGGGAGCTGTTTTTT.

This CDR3 reads CASSPDRVRTNEKLFF. In nucleotides, the CDR3 is TGTGCCAGCAGCCCCGACAGGGTACGAACTAATGAAAAACTGTTTTTT. V usage is TRBV7-9 and J usage is TRBJ1-4, with 7 bases aligning to TRBD1. This CDR3 contains 16 residues. J was trimmed by 1 base and V by 5 bases; bases with no gene match: 7. The V gene's germline CDR1 is SEHNR and CDR2 FQNEAQ (reference sequence). The entire variable domain, with the rest obtained from reference TRBV7-9 and TRBJ1-4, is as follows: DTGVSQNPRHKITKRGQNVTFRCDPISEHNRLYWYRQTLGQGPEFLTYFQNEAQLEKSRLLSDRFSAERPKGSFSTLEIQRTEQGDSAMYLCASSPDRVRTNEKLFFGSGTQLSVL.

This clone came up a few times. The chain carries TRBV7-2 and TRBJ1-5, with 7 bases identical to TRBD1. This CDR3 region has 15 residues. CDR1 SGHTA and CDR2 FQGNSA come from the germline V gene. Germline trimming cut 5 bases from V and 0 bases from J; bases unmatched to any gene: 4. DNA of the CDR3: TGTGCCAGCAGCATTGGGACAGCTAGCAATCAGCCCCAGCATTTT. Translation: CASSIGTASNQPQHF.

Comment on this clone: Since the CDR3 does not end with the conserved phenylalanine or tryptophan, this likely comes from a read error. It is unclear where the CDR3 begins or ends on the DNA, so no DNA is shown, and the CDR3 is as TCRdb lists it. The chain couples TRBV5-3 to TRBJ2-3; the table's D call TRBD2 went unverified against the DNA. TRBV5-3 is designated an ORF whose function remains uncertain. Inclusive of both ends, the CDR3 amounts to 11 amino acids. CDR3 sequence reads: CARSLAVPGDL.

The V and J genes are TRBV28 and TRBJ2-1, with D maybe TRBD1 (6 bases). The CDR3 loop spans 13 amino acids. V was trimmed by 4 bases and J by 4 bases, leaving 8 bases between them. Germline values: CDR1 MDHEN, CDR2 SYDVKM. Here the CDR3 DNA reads TGTGCCAGCAGTTCGGACAGATACAATGAGCAGTTCTTC. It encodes CASSSDRYNEQFF.

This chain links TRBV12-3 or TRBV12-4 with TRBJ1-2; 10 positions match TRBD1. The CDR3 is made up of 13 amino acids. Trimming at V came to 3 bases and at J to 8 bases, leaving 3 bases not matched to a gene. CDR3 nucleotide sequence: TGTGCCAGCAGTTTGGGACAGGGGCAGGGCTACACCTTC. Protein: CASSLGQGQGYTF.

The CDR3 loop is CASSPRRGPEQYF. The CDR3 DNA sequence: TGTGCCAGCAGCCCTCGCAGGGGTCCGGAGCAGTACTTC. The chain links TRBV7-2 to TRBJ2-7; the D gene is possibly TRBD1 (6 bases). The ends were cut back, 5 bases at V and 7 bases at J, with 15 bases in the middle. The CDR3 length is 13 residues. CDR1 and CDR2 from the germline V gene are SGHTA and FQGNSA.

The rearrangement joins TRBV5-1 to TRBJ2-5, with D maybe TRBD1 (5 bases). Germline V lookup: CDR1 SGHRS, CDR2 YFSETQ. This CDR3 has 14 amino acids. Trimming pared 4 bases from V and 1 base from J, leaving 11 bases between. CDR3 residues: CASSPRQFQETQYF. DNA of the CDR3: TGCGCCAGCAGCCCCCGACAGTTCCAAGAGACCCAGTACTTC.

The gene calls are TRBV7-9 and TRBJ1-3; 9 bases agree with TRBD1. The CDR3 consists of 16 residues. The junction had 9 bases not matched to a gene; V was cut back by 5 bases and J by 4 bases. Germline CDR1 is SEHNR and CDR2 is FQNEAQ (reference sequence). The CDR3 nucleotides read TGTGCCAGCAGCCCAGGAGGGACAGGGCACGGAAACACCATATATTTT. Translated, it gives CASSPGGTGHGNTIYF. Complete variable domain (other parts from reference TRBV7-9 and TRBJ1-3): DTGVSQNPRHKITKRGQNVTFRCDPISEHNRLYWYRQTLGQGPEFLTYFQNEAQLEKSRLLSDRFSAERPKGSFSTLEIQRTEQGDSAMYLCASSPGGTGHGNTIYFGEGSWLTVV.

The CDR3 sequence is CASSYGTGFGGTEAFF. The CDR3 nucleotides read TGTGCCAGCAGCTACGGGACTGGTTTCGGGGGCACTGAAGCTTTCTTT. This chain connects TRBV7-9 to TRBJ1-1, with a possible D match to TRBD1 (5 bases). Trimming removed 4 bases from V and 4 bases from J, with 19 bases in between. CDR1 is SEHNR, CDR2 FQNEAQ, per germline (reference sequence). The CDR3 sequence is 16 residues long.

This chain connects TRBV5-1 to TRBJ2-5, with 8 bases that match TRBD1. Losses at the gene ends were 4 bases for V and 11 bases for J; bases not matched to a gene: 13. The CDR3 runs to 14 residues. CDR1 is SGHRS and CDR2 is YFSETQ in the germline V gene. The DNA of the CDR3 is TGCGCCAGCAGCCCGACATCGGGACAGGCAGATCAGTACTTC. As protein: CASSPTSGQADQYF.

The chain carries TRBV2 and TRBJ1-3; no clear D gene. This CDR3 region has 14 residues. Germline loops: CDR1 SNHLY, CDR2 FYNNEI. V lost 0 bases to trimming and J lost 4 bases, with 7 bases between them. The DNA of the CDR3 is TGTGCCAGCAGTGAAGCGGAGTGGGGAAACACCATATATTTT. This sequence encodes CASSEAEWGNTIYF.

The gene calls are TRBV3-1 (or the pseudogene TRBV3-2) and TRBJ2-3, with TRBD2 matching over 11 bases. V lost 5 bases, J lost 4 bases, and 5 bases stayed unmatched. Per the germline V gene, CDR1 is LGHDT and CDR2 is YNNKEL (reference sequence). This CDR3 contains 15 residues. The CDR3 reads CASSSTSGAADTQYF. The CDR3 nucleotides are TGTGCCAGCAGCTCGACTAGCGGGGCTGCAGATACGCAGTATTTT.

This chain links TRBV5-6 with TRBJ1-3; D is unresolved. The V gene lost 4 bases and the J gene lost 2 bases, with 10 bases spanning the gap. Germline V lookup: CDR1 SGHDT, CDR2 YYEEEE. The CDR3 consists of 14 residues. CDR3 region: CASSLVQAGNTIYF. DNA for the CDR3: TGTGCCAGCAGCCTGGTGCAGGCTGGAAACACCATATATTTT.

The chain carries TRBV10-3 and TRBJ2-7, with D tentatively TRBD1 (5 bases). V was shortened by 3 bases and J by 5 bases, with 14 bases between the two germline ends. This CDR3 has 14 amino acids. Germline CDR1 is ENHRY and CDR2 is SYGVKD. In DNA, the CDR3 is TGTGCCATCAGTGAAGGGCAGGGTTACGACGAGCAGTACTTC. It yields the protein CAISEGQGYDEQYF.